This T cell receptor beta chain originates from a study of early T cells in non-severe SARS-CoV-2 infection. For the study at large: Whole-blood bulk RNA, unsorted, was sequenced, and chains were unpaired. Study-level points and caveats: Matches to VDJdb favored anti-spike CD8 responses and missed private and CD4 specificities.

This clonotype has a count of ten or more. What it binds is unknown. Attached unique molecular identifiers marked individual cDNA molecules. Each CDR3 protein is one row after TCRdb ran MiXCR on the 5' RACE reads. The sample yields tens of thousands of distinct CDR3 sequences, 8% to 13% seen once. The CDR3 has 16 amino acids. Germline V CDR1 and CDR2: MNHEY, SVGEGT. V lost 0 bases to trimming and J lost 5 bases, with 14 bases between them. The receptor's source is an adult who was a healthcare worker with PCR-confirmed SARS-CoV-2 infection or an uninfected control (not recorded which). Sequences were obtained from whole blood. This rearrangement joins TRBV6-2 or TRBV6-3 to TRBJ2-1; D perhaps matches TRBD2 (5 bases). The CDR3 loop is CASSYSRVASHNEQFF. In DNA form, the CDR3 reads TGTGCCAGCAGTTACTCGAGGGTAGCGTCCCACAATGAGCAGTTCTTC.